The clone carrying this TCR beta chain has a count of ten or more. Antigen unknown. MiXCR, applied by TCRdb to the 5' RACE reads, yields one record per CDR3 protein. This sample carries roughly 10,000 distinct CDR3 sequences, around 11% of them seen once, and the ten largest clones take around 12%. The sample belongs to a study of spatial heterogeneity in lung cancer. Whole-study context: Alpha-chain detections were consistently fewer than beta-chain detections among the sequences. Overall study results and limits: The number of expanded tumor alpha and beta chains correlated with mutation number.

Time point in this sample: sample taken at primary tumor resection. From tumor, nontumor lung or frozen PBMC, whole RNA was taken unsorted for sequencing. The CDR3 covers 14 residues. CDR1 is DFQATT and CDR2 is SNEGSKA in the germline V gene (reference sequence). V lost 6 bases and J lost 9; bases outside the gene matches: 8. The receptor comes from a female donor with early-stage non-small cell lung cancer. This sequence joins TRBV20-1 and TRBJ2-1; 13 bases agree with TRBD2. Here the sequenced sample was lung tumor tissue, taken at surgery. CDR3 in DNA: TGCAGTGCCGGCCGGACTAGCGGGAGAGGTGAGCAGTTCTTC. Translation: CSAGRTSGRGEQFF.